The next 3 T cell receptor beta chains were all read from a single sample in a study of T cells in tuberculosis (dated by TCRdb to the late 2010s). Library prep was done by the immunoSEQ multiplex PCR assay. Sourced from immuneACCESS, this table was stored by TCRdb with only in-frame sequences that have V and J called. A share of the clones is absent; for the studies checked, an unresolved V gene accounts for under half, and the remainder has no known explanation. Across this sample there are some 34,000 clones, with 70% to 90% seen only once. The ten largest clones capture 5.4% of the sample. This sample's time point label indicates: new active TB diagnosis, blood taken before or within 7 days of starting treatment. This sample comprised PBMCs, obtained at tuberculosis diagnosis. Receptor source: an adult with tuberculosis.

V usage is TRBV10-3 and J usage is TRBJ1-2, with 8 bases lining up with TRBD1. Looked up from germline, CDR1 is ENHRY and CDR2 is SYGVKD. This CDR3 region has 15 residues. J gave up 8 bases and V 6 bases, and 14 bases lay outside the gene matches. The CDR3 coding sequence is TGTGCCATCAGCGGGGACCTAACAGGGGGTCGAGGCTACACCTTC. As protein: CAISGDLTGGRGYTF.

This chain connects TRBV27 to TRBJ2-1, with D hard to call. V was shortened by 7 bases and J by 0 bases, with 10 bases between the two germline ends. Germline lookup yields CDR1 MNHEY and CDR2 SMNVEV (reference sequence). The CDR3 is 14 residues long. The CDR3 protein is CASTNRGSYNEQFF. The CDR3 nucleotides are TGTGCCAGCACCAACCGAGGCTCCTACAATGAGCAGTTCTTC.

The chain recombines TRBV4-1 with TRBJ1-1; no definite D call. CDR1 is MGHRA and CDR2 is YSYEKL in the germline V gene. Trimming took off 1 base at V and 3 bases at J, with 6 bases between the two ends. The CDR3 is made up of 13 amino acids. CDR3 coding DNA: TGCGCCAGCAGCCAAGTACGGTACACTGAAGCTTTCTTT. This translates into CASSQVRYTEAFF.